Sequencing of this T cell receptor beta chain was carried out in a study of long-term antiretroviral therapy in people with HIV. V dropped 6 bases and J dropped 4; count of bases not matched to a gene: 3. Germline V gene lookup returns CDR1 LGHNA and CDR2 YSLEER. The CDR3 is made up of 14 amino acids. Survey-level resolution applied to immunoSEQ assay v3.0. The table came from immunoSEQ multiplex PCR; TCRdb's copy has only in-frame clones and leaves some out. In the table there are about 17,000 clones, 70% to 80% of which are singletons. The source of this sequence is a man between 25 and 39 years old with HIV. This specimen was unsorted PBMCs, taken at the start of antiretroviral therapy. V is TRBV4-3 and J is TRBJ2-1; the match to TRBD2 covers 10 bases. The CDR3 region is CASSVAGGYNEQFF. The CDR3 nucleotides are TGCGCCAGCAGTGTAGCGGGGGGATACAATGAGCAGTTCTTC.